Each of the 12 T cell receptor beta chains below was sequenced from the same sample in a study of blood T cell repertoires in COVID-19. This table comes from immunoSEQ multiplex PCR, and its TCRdb copy is limited to in-frame clones, with some not included. In the table there are over 200,000 clones, roughly 77% of which are singletons. The material sequenced was PBMCs or T cells enriched from blood (not recorded which). The receptor set was obtained from a man aged 35-49 years who had recovered from COVID-19.

The chain uses TRBV6-1 and TRBJ1-2, with TRBD1 matching over 7 bases. In germline, CDR1 is MNHNS, CDR2 SASEGT. This CDR3 region has 13 residues. J gave up 5 bases and V 1 base, and 1 base lay outside the gene matches. CDR3 bases: TGTGCCAGCAGTGAAGAACAGGGGTATGGCTACACCTTC. It encodes CASSEEQGYGYTF.

With respect to this clone: The sample holds other DNA sequences that translate to the same CDR3. V usage is TRBV12-5 and J usage is TRBJ1-6, with TRBD1 matching over 10 bases. Germline lookup yields CDR1 LGHNT and CDR2 FRNRAP. With V trimmed by 5 bases and J by 6 bases, 4 bases remained unmatched. CDR3 length: 15 amino acids. Written as DNA, the CDR3 is TGTGCTAGTGGTCCAGGGGACAGGGGTAATTCACCCCTCCACTTT. Protein sequence: CASGPGDRGNSPLHF. The whole variable domain, filled in from reference TRBV12-5 and TRBJ1-6, reads DARVTQTPRHKVTEMGQEVTMRCQPILGHNTVFWYRQTMMQGLELLAYFRNRAPLDDSGMPKDRFSAEMPDATLATLKIQPSEPRDSAVYFCASGPGDRGNSPLHFGNGTRLTVT.

The V and J genes are TRBV14 and TRBJ2-7; D uncertain. The germline V and J ends were trimmed by 5 bases and 0 bases, with 5 bases remaining between them. The germline CDR1 and CDR2 sequences are SGHDN and FVKESK. The CDR3 is made up of 12 amino acids. Here the CDR3 reads CASSWASYEQYF. CDR3 DNA sequence: TGTGCCAGCAGCTGGGCCTCCTACGAGCAGTACTTC.

CDR3 protein: CAISAPSSYNEQFF. CDR3 sequence (DNA): TGTGCCATCAGTGCGCCCAGCTCCTACAATGAGCAGTTCTTC. The rearrangement joins TRBV10-3 to TRBJ2-1; D remains ambiguous. The CDR3 sequence is 14 residues long. V was shortened by 4 bases and J by 0 bases, with 7 bases between the two germline ends. The germline gives CDR1 ENHRY, CDR2 SYGVKD.

This clone has just a few counts. The gene calls are TRBV29-1 and TRBJ1-5; D is ambiguous. Trimming stripped 7 bases from V and 7 bases from J, with 17 bases between. Germline V CDR1 and CDR2: SQVTM, ANQGSEA. The CDR3 consists of 13 residues. The CDR3 is CSAGWAGSQPQHF. In DNA form, the CDR3 reads TGCAGCGCTGGGTGGGCGGGAAGCCAGCCCCAGCATTTT.

The V gene is TRBV9, the J gene TRBJ2-7; D ambiguous. V dropped 0 bases and J dropped 2 bases, with 12 bases sitting between them. The CDR3 covers 15 residues. Germline CDR1 reads SGDLS; CDR2 reads YYNGEE. This chain's CDR3 is CASSVGGWSAYEQYF. CDR3 DNA: TGTGCCAGCAGCGTAGGTGGGTGGAGCGCCTACGAGCAGTACTTC.

The chain has TRBV19 and TRBJ1-2; weak D call: TRBD1 (5 bases). V was clipped by 5 bases and J by 0 bases, with 10 bases between them. The CDR3 contains 14 residues. Germline CDR1 is LNHDA and CDR2 is SQIVND (reference sequence). The CDR3 protein is CASSLAGTNYGYTF. The CDR3 DNA sequence: TGTGCCAGTAGTCTTGCAGGGACTAACTATGGCTACACCTTC.

The chain employs TRBV28 and TRBJ1-2; D is uncertain. Germline-derived CDR1 and CDR2 are MDHEN and SYDVKM. This CDR3 region has 13 residues. The V end lost 6 bases, the J end lost 1 base, and 9 bases lay between the germline ends. The CDR3 region is CASRSGLNYGYTF. CDR3 nucleotide sequence: TGTGCCAGCAGATCGGGTCTTAACTATGGCTACACCTTC.

The chain has TRBV4-1 and TRBJ1-3; tentatively, D is TRBD1 (6 bases). This CDR3 comprises 17 residues. Between the trimmed V and J ends, which lost 3 bases and 3 bases, there was a span of 18 bases. The germline CDR1 and CDR2 sequences are MGHRA and YSYEKL. The CDR3 sequence is CASSHPGGGAGGNTIYF. The CDR3 region has the DNA TGCGCCAGCAGCCACCCCGGGGGGGGCGCGGGTGGAAACACCATATATTTT.

This chain joins TRBV7-2 and TRBJ2-7; 12 positions agree with TRBD1. CDR1 is SGHTA and CDR2 is FQGNSA in the germline V gene. Trimming removed 5 bases from V and 3 bases from J; junction bases left unmatched: 8. The CDR3 loop spans 16 amino acids. CDR3 nucleotides: TGTGCCAGCAGCGCTCAGGGACAGGGGGCAGTCTACGAGCAGTACTTC. It yields the protein CASSAQGQGAVYEQYF. The complete variable domain, with remaining parts taken from reference TRBV7-2 and TRBJ2-7, reads GAGVSQSPSNKVTEKGKDVELRCDPISGHTALYWYRQSLGQGLEFLIYFQGNSAPDKSGLPSDRFSAERTGGSVSTLTIQRTQQEDSAVYLCASSAQGQGAVYEQYFGPGTRLTVT.

This chain links TRBV7-9 with TRBJ2-7, with 7 bases aligning to TRBD2. Per the germline V gene, CDR1 is SEHNR and CDR2 is FQNEAQ (reference sequence). J was trimmed by 3 bases and V by 3 bases; bases with no gene match: 8. This CDR3 comprises 15 residues. CDR3 coding DNA: TGTGCCAGCAGCTTGGCCGGGACTATAAACTACGAGCAGTACTTC. Translated, it gives CASSLAGTINYEQYF. The complete variable domain, with remaining parts taken from reference TRBV7-9 and TRBJ2-7, reads DTGVSQNPRHKITKRGQNVTFRCDPISEHNRLYWYRQTLGQGPEFLTYFQNEAQLEKSRLLSDRFSAERPKGSFSTLEIQRTEQGDSAMYLCASSLAGTINYEQYFGPGTRLTVT.

The rearrangement joins TRBV6-2 or TRBV6-3 to TRBJ2-1, with TRBD2 identical over 7 bases. The CDR3 is 16 amino acids. The germline CDR1 and CDR2 sequences are MNHEY and SVGEGT. V gave up 5 bases and J gave up 7 bases; unmatched junction bases: 14. In DNA form, the CDR3 reads TGTGCCAGCAGTCGGGGAGGACTAGAAGGGCGGAATGAGCAGTTCTTC. Its protein is CASSRGGLEGRNEQFF.